This T cell receptor beta chain was sequenced during a study of blood T cell repertoires in COVID-19. This CDR3 region has 15 residues. Unmatched junction bases numbered 6, after V lost 6 bases and J lost 2 bases. Germline CDR1 is SNHLY and CDR2 is FYNNEI. Here immunoSEQ multiplex PCR was the method, and the copy in TCRdb shows in-frame clones only, minus some. The table shows about 71,000 clones, with just over 90% occurring only once. The chain is built from TRBV2 and TRBJ1-3; 8 bases are shared with TRBD1. This receptor was identified in a woman between 18 and 29 years old with acute or convalescent COVID-19. The sequenced material came from peripheral blood. The CDR3 DNA is TGTGCCAGCAGCTCCGGACAGGGCGCTGGAAACACCATATATTTT. Its protein is CASSSGQGAGNTIYF.